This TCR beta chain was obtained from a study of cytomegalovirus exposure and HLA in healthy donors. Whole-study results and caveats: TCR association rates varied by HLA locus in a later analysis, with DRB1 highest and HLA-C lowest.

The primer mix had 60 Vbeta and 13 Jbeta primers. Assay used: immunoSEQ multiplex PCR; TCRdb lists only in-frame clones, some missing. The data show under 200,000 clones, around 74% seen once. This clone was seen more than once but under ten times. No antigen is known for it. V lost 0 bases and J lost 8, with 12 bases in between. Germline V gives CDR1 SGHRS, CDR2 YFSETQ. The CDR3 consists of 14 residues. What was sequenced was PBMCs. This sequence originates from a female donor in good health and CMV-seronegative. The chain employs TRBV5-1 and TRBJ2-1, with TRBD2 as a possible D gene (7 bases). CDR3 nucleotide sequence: TGCGCCAGCAGCTTGGGGGGAGGGGGGGATGAGCAGTTCTTC. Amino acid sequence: CASSLGGGGDEQFF.